This is a list of T cell receptor beta chains from one sample in a study of blood T cells in healthy people across ages. TCRdb ran MiXCR on the 5' RACE reads and lists one entry per CDR3 protein. Of around 970,000 distinct CDR3 sequences in the sample, around 54% are singletons; the top ten hold about a fifth. The specimen was blood. The receptors shown here come from a woman aged 55-70 years in good health. Both conserved end residues are part of each CDR3. Each record gives: D gene, clone size, J gene, CDR3 length, V gene, CDR3 DNA, CDR3 protein. A D gene is named only where the DNA matches it firmly. Size tells how often a clone was seen (once, few, many) or the class of an expanded clone, and some rows leave it out.

D gene: TRBD1; clone size: few; J gene: TRBJ2-3; CDR3 length: 16; V gene: TRBV7-6; CDR3 DNA: TGTGCCAGCAGCCCCCGGACAGGGTTAAGCACAGATACGCAGTATTTT; CDR3 protein: CASSPRTGLSTDTQYF
D gene: -; clone size: -; J gene: TRBJ1-4; CDR3 length: 14; V gene: TRBV7-2; CDR3 DNA: TGTGCCAGCAGCTTAGTTGGGGCGGGGGAAAAACTGTTTTTT; CDR3 protein: CASSLVGAGEKLFF
D gene: TRBD1; clone size: -; J gene: TRBJ2-7; CDR3 length: 15; V gene: TRBV2; CDR3 DNA: TGTGCCAGCAGTGTTTCCGGGACAGGGTTCTACGAGCAGTACTTC; CDR3 protein: CASSVSGTGFYEQYF
D gene: -; clone size: -; J gene: TRBJ2-5; CDR3 length: 15; V gene: TRBV6-2/TRBV6-3; CDR3 DNA: TGTGCCAGCCGAGAATGGGGCAGGACACAAGAGACCCAGTACTTC; CDR3 protein: CASREWGRTQETQYF
D gene: -; clone size: -; J gene: TRBJ2-3; CDR3 length: 16; V gene: TRBV7-2; CDR3 DNA: TGTGCCAGCAGCTTAGTGGGGGGTTCCGGTGGGAATACGCAGTATTTT; CDR3 protein: CASSLVGGSGGNTQYF
D gene: TRBD1; clone size: -; J gene: TRBJ2-1; CDR3 length: 16; V gene: TRBV18; CDR3 DNA: TGTGCCAGCTCACCACCTATCGGACAGGGGGCGGATGAGCAGTTCTTC; CDR3 protein: CASSPPIGQGADEQFF
D gene: TRBD1; clone size: few; J gene: TRBJ2-3; CDR3 length: 16; V gene: TRBV12-3/TRBV12-4; CDR3 DNA: TGTGCCAGCAGTTTACCCACAGGGGGGAGGACAGATACGCAGTATTTT; CDR3 protein: CASSLPTGGRTDTQYF
D gene: -; clone size: -; J gene: TRBJ2-6; CDR3 length: 15; V gene: TRBV27; CDR3 DNA: TGTGCCAGCAGTCACGGACGATCCGGGGCCAACGTCCTGACTTTC; CDR3 protein: CASSHGRSGANVLTF
D gene: TRBD2; clone size: -; J gene: TRBJ2-7; CDR3 length: 14; V gene: TRBV20-1; CDR3 DNA: TGCAGTGCCCAGCAGGAGCGGGGTTCCTACGAGCAGTACTTC; CDR3 protein: CSAQQERGSYEQYF
D gene: -; clone size: -; J gene: TRBJ1-2; CDR3 length: 15; V gene: TRBV11-2; CDR3 DNA: TGTGCCAGCAGCTCCTTACGCGGGAGAAACTATGGCTACACCTTC; CDR3 protein: CASSSLRGRNYGYTF
D gene: TRBD2; clone size: -; J gene: TRBJ2-3; CDR3 length: 12; V gene: TRBV27; CDR3 DNA: TGTGCCAGCAGTTTGAGCGGGAGTAAGCAGTATTTT; CDR3 protein: CASSLSGSKQYF
D gene: TRBD2; clone size: -; J gene: TRBJ2-7; CDR3 length: 19; V gene: TRBV10-3; CDR3 DNA: TGTGCCATCAGTGAGTCACTAGCGGGGAGGTCTTGGGGACCCTACGAGCAGTACTTC; CDR3 protein: CAISESLAGRSWGPYEQYF
D gene: -; clone size: many; J gene: TRBJ2-3; CDR3 length: 13; V gene: TRBV7-2; CDR3 DNA: TGCGCCAGCAGCTTGCAAAGCACAGATACGCAGTATTTT; CDR3 protein: CASSLQSTDTQYF
D gene: TRBD1; clone size: -; J gene: TRBJ2-1; CDR3 length: 14; V gene: TRBV29-1; CDR3 DNA: TGCAGCGACATTCTGGGGACAGGGGGCTTTGAGCAGTTCTTC; CDR3 protein: CSDILGTGGFEQFF
D gene: -; clone size: -; J gene: TRBJ2-7; CDR3 length: 14; V gene: TRBV28; CDR3 DNA: TGTACCAGCAGGCAACAGGGTTCGGGCTACGAGCAGTACTTC; CDR3 protein: CTSRQQGSGYEQYF
D gene: -; clone size: -; J gene: TRBJ2-7; CDR3 length: 15; V gene: TRBV25-1; CDR3 DNA: TGTGCCAGCAGTGATGTCTTAAGGAGGAACTACGAGCAGTACTTC; CDR3 protein: CASSDVLRRNYEQYF
D gene: TRBD2; clone size: few; J gene: TRBJ2-5; CDR3 length: 13; V gene: TRBV6-2/TRBV6-3; CDR3 DNA: TGTGCCAGCCGGGCTAGCGGGCAAGAGACCCAGTACTTC; CDR3 protein: CASRASGQETQYF
D gene: -; clone size: -; J gene: TRBJ2-3; CDR3 length: 14; V gene: TRBV7-9; CDR3 DNA: TGTGCCATCGGGTGGGGATACAGGGAAGATACGCAGTATTTT; CDR3 protein: CAIGWGYREDTQYF
D gene: -; clone size: few; J gene: TRBJ2-7; CDR3 length: 15; V gene: TRBV29-1; CDR3 DNA: TGCAGCGTCGCGGAGACAGGATTAGGGAGCATCGAGCAGTACTTC; CDR3 protein: CSVAETGLGSIEQYF
D gene: TRBD2; clone size: -; J gene: TRBJ2-5; CDR3 length: 16; V gene: TRBV24-1; CDR3 DNA: TGTGCCACCAGTGATTGGACTAGCGGGACCCCCGATGGGCAGTACTTC; CDR3 protein: CATSDWTSGTPDGQYF
D gene: TRBD1; clone size: -; J gene: TRBJ1-2; CDR3 length: 14; V gene: TRBV6-2/TRBV6-3; CDR3 DNA: TGTGCCAGCAGCGCGGCTGACGACAGGGGCGGCTACACCTTC; CDR3 protein: CASSAADDRGGYTF
D gene: -; clone size: -; J gene: TRBJ2-6; CDR3 length: 17; V gene: TRBV4-1; CDR3 DNA: TGCGCCAGCAGCCCTGGGTCGGGGGGCGTTGGGGCCAACGTCCTGACTTTC; CDR3 protein: CASSPGSGGVGANVLTF
D gene: -; clone size: -; J gene: TRBJ1-5; CDR3 length: 15; V gene: TRBV12-3/TRBV12-4; CDR3 DNA: TGTGCCAGCAGTTTATGGGCAGCGGGGGGTCAGCCCCAGCATTTT; CDR3 protein: CASSLWAAGGQPQHF
D gene: -; clone size: -; J gene: TRBJ1-1; CDR3 length: 13; V gene: TRBV29-1; CDR3 DNA: TGCAGCGTAACCATGGGAGGGAACACTGAAGCTTTCTTT; CDR3 protein: CSVTMGGNTEAFF
D gene: -; clone size: few; J gene: TRBJ2-5; CDR3 length: 13; V gene: TRBV6-9; CDR3 DNA: TGTGCCAGTGGGCAGCGTTTTATTGAGACCCAGTACTTC; CDR3 protein: CASGQRFIETQYF
D gene: -; clone size: few; J gene: TRBJ2-7; CDR3 length: 12; V gene: TRBV20-1; CDR3 DNA: TGCAGTGCTCGGCCGGGAACCTACGAGCAGTACTTC; CDR3 protein: CSARPGTYEQYF
D gene: TRBD2; clone size: few; J gene: TRBJ2-3; CDR3 length: 17; V gene: TRBV6-5; CDR3 DNA: TGTGCCAGCAGTTACGGAAGGACTAGCGGGAGGGCAGATACGCAGTATTTT; CDR3 protein: CASSYGRTSGRADTQYF
D gene: TRBD2; clone size: -; J gene: TRBJ2-1; CDR3 length: 19; V gene: TRBV20-1; CDR3 DNA: TGCAGTGCGTCAGACCCGGGACTAGCGGGAGGGGGATCCTACAATGAGCAGTTCTTC; CDR3 protein: CSASDPGLAGGGSYNEQFF
D gene: TRBD1; clone size: -; J gene: TRBJ2-7; CDR3 length: 14; V gene: TRBV6-6; CDR3 DNA: TGTACCAGCAGTTTGACAGGGAGCAACGACGAGCAGTACTTC; CDR3 protein: CTSSLTGSNDEQYF
D gene: -; clone size: -; J gene: TRBJ2-3; CDR3 length: 16; V gene: TRBV6-4; CDR3 DNA: TGTGCCAGCAGTGCCCGTGGGACATATAGCACAGATACGCAGTATTTT; CDR3 protein: CASSARGTYSTDTQYF
D gene: TRBD1; clone size: -; J gene: TRBJ1-4; CDR3 length: 13; V gene: TRBV7-9; CDR3 DNA: TGTGCCAGCAGCACGGACAGGGCTGAAAAACTGTTTTTT; CDR3 protein: CASSTDRAEKLFF
D gene: -; clone size: -; J gene: TRBJ2-7; CDR3 length: 14; V gene: TRBV15; CDR3 DNA: TGTGCCACCAGCAGAAGGACCGCACCCTACGAGCAGTACTTC; CDR3 protein: CATSRRTAPYEQYF
D gene: TRBD2; clone size: -; J gene: TRBJ2-1; CDR3 length: 21; V gene: TRBV18; CDR3 DNA: TGTGCCAGCTCAAGGTCCCTCACGGCGGGAGGAGGACGAACAACCTACAATGAGCAGTTCTTC; CDR3 protein: CASSRSLTAGGGRTTYNEQFF
D gene: -; clone size: -; J gene: TRBJ2-7; CDR3 length: 16; V gene: TRBV11-2; CDR3 DNA: TGTGCCAGCATTAGGTTTCGGGGACCACTATTCTACGAGCAGTACTTC; CDR3 protein: CASIRFRGPLFYEQYF
D gene: -; clone size: -; J gene: TRBJ2-1; CDR3 length: 14; V gene: TRBV19; CDR3 DNA: TGTGCCAGTTCCAGGGGGGGGATTTACAATGAGCAGTTCTTC; CDR3 protein: CASSRGGIYNEQFF
D gene: TRBD2; clone size: -; J gene: TRBJ2-1; CDR3 length: 17; V gene: TRBV28; CDR3 DNA: TGTGCCAGCAGTTTAGGGTTAGCGGGAGCGCAAGGTGGGGTGCGGTTCTTC; CDR3 protein: CASSLGLAGAQGGVRFF
D gene: TRBD1; clone size: few; J gene: TRBJ2-7; CDR3 length: 14; V gene: TRBV4-1; CDR3 DNA: TGCGCCAGCAGCCAAGATTGGGGACAGGGCACCCAGTACTTC; CDR3 protein: CASSQDWGQGTQYF
D gene: -; clone size: few; J gene: TRBJ2-7; CDR3 length: 14; V gene: TRBV27; CDR3 DNA: TGTGCCAGCAGTTCAACTGGGGTGTACTACGAGCAGTACTTC; CDR3 protein: CASSSTGVYYEQYF
D gene: TRBD2; clone size: -; J gene: TRBJ2-1; CDR3 length: 13; V gene: TRBV20-1; CDR3 DNA: TGCAGTGCAAGGACTAGCGCGAACAATGAGCAGTTCTTC; CDR3 protein: CSARTSANNEQFF
D gene: TRBD2; clone size: few; J gene: TRBJ2-1; CDR3 length: 14; V gene: TRBV29-1; CDR3 DNA: TGCAGCGTTGGAAGCGGGAGGGCCGGGAATGAGCAGTTCTTC; CDR3 protein: CSVGSGRAGNEQFF
D gene: TRBD1; clone size: -; J gene: TRBJ1-1; CDR3 length: 15; V gene: TRBV6-2/TRBV6-3; CDR3 DNA: TGTGCCAGCAGTTACACCAGACAGGGAGGCACTGAAGCTTTCTTT; CDR3 protein: CASSYTRQGGTEAFF
D gene: -; clone size: -; J gene: TRBJ2-7; CDR3 length: 12; V gene: TRBV11-2; CDR3 DNA: TGTGCCAGCAGCTTCCCAACCTACGAGCAGTACTTC; CDR3 protein: CASSFPTYEQYF
D gene: -; clone size: few; J gene: TRBJ2-1; CDR3 length: 13; V gene: TRBV7-2; CDR3 DNA: TGTGCCAGCAGCTTAGTCTTGTACAATGAGCAGTTCTTC; CDR3 protein: CASSLVLYNEQFF
D gene: TRBD2; clone size: -; J gene: TRBJ2-5; CDR3 length: 17; V gene: TRBV20-1; CDR3 DNA: TGCAGTGCCCCTAAGACGGGACTAGCGGGAGCTGGGGAGACCCAGTACTTC; CDR3 protein: CSAPKTGLAGAGETQYF
D gene: -; clone size: -; J gene: TRBJ2-7; CDR3 length: 16; V gene: TRBV4-1; CDR3 DNA: TGCGCCAGCAGCCAGCCTTTTGTCGGCAGCTCCTACGAGCAGTACTTC; CDR3 protein: CASSQPFVGSSYEQYF
D gene: -; clone size: -; J gene: TRBJ2-1; CDR3 length: 15; V gene: TRBV7-8; CDR3 DNA: TGTGCCAGCAGCCAAATTGATGCCAGAGGGGGTGAGCAGTTCTTC; CDR3 protein: CASSQIDARGGEQFF
D gene: TRBD1; clone size: -; J gene: TRBJ2-7; CDR3 length: 17; V gene: TRBV5-8; CDR3 DNA: TGTGCCAGCAGCCGTGTTTGGGCGACAGGGGAGCCCTACGAGCAGTACTTC; CDR3 protein: CASSRVWATGEPYEQYF
D gene: -; clone size: -; J gene: TRBJ1-5; CDR3 length: 14; V gene: TRBV7-9; CDR3 DNA: TGTGCCAGCAGCTATCGGGACAGCAATCAGCCCCAGCATTTT; CDR3 protein: CASSYRDSNQPQHF
D gene: -; clone size: few; J gene: TRBJ2-6; CDR3 length: 17; V gene: TRBV6-6; CDR3 DNA: TGTGCCAGCAAAAAGGCTAGCACTAGGGGGGGGGCCAACGTCCTGACTTTC; CDR3 protein: CASKKASTRGGANVLTF
D gene: TRBD1; clone size: -; J gene: TRBJ1-5; CDR3 length: 16; V gene: TRBV6-2/TRBV6-3; CDR3 DNA: TGTGCCAGCAGTTACTCTAACAGGGGACGCGGGGAGCCCCAGCATTTT; CDR3 protein: CASSYSNRGRGEPQHF
D gene: -; clone size: -; J gene: TRBJ2-2; CDR3 length: 15; V gene: TRBV24-1; CDR3 DNA: TGTGCCACCAGTGATTTGAACAGGAACACCGGGGAGCTGTTTTTT; CDR3 protein: CATSDLNRNTGELFF
D gene: TRBD1; clone size: -; J gene: TRBJ1-4; CDR3 length: 18; V gene: TRBV7-8; CDR3 DNA: TGTGCCAGCAGCTTAGCAACCAGATACAGGGGCCGGGGTGAAAAACTGTTTTTT; CDR3 protein: CASSLATRYRGRGEKLFF
D gene: -; clone size: -; J gene: TRBJ2-1; CDR3 length: 11; V gene: TRBV2; CDR3 DNA: TGTGCCAGCAGGGCTAGCAATGAGCAGTTCTTC; CDR3 protein: CASRASNEQFF